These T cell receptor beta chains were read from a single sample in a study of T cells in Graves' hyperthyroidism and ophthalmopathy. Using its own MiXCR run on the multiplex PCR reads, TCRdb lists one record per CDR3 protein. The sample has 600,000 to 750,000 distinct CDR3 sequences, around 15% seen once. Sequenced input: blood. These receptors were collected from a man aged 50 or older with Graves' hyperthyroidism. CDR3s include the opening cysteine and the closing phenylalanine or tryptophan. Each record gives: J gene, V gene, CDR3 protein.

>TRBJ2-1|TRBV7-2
CASSLARSSGSSYNEQFF
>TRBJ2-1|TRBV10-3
CAIWTSHNEQFF
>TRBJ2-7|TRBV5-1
CASGRDTYEQYF
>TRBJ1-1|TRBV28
CASNRQSGSLAFF
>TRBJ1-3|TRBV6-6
CASSYFSDPGNTIYF
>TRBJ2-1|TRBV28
CASSSPGTSGDEQFF
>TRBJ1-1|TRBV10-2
CASSESEGQRTEAFF
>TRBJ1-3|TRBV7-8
CASSPRQGFGNTIYF
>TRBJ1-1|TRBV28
CASRFGTRNTEAFF
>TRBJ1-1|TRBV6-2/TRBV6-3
CASSYSSRGLANTEALF
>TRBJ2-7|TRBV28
CASRTVDSSYEQYF
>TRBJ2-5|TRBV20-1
CSARDRGASAQETQYF
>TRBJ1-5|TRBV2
CASSAEWGINQPQHF
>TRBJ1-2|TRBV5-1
CASSLDPLNYGYTF
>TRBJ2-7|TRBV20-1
CSASDNRGPGEQYF
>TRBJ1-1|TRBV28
CASSRREGREAFF
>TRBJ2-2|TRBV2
CASRATGGSTGELFF